This T cell receptor beta chain was obtained from a study of PD-1 blockade in mismatch repair-deficient tumors. As to this clone: The sample contains more than one DNA sequence encoding this CDR3.

The method was immunoSEQ multiplex PCR; TCRdb's version includes in-frame clones alone and lacks a portion of them. The table has some 110,000 clones, 65% to 80% seen once. The CDR3 runs 15 residues. V lost 3 bases to trimming and J lost 5 bases; unmatched junction nucleotides: 4. Germline lookup yields CDR1 SGHTA and CDR2 FQGNSA. This TCR came from an adult with mismatch repair-deficient cancer. The specimen was peripheral blood, collected 60 weeks after starting pembrolizumab. The chain uses TRBV7-2 and TRBJ2-5, with TRBD2 matching over 12 bases. The CDR3 region is CASSLTSGGQETQYF. CDR3 bases: TGTGCCAGCAGCTTGACTAGCGGGGGTCAGGAGACCCAGTACTTC.